This T cell receptor beta chain was documented in a study of blood T cell repertoires in COVID-19. Study-wide context: T cells, B-cell-depleted T cells, or PBMCs supplied cDNA or gDNA.

Original processing methods: Amplified reference gene primers provided the basis for estimating nucleated cell counts. Generated by immunoSEQ multiplex PCR, the TCRdb table keeps only in-frame clones and is missing some. D and trimming were read from the DNA, whereas the V and J calls and clone size are those reported in that table. The profile covers around 29,000 clones, with approximately 91% appearing a single time and 13% to 15% taken by the ten largest. The germline V gene has CDR1 LGHDT and CDR2 YNNKEL (reference sequence). CDR3 size: 13 residues. V lost 5 bases and J lost 7, with 12 bases in between.

J is TRBJ2-1 and V is TRBV3-1 (or the pseudogene TRBV3-2), with D maybe TRBD2 (5 bases). The TCR was taken from a human donor with active COVID-19. The donor label of this sample is uncertain. Sequenced: peripheral blood. CDR3 DNA: TGTGCCAGCAGCTCATCGACGGGGAATGAGCAGTTCTTC. It translates to CASSSSTGNEQFF.